This T cell receptor beta chain was observed in a study of neurological immune-mediated disorders (dated by TCRdb to between 2019 and 2020). Turning to the overall study: Of the approximately 34 multiple sclerosis patients, 31 had relapsing-remitting MS and 3 had secondary progressive MS. Peripheral blood TCR-beta repertoires from HTLV-I-associated myelopathy (HAM/TSP) patients, multiple sclerosis patients and healthy controls were compared by UMI-based sequencing. The approximately 96 TCR-beta libraries covered PBMC samples along with longitudinal samples, technical triplicates, and paired sorted CD4+ and CD8+ T-cell subsets. The cohort included about 66 subjects: approximately 14 with HAM/TSP, around 35 with multiple sclerosis, and some 20 healthy controls.

For unsorted PBMC libraries, 2 million PBMCs were used after storage in RNAlater at -80 degrees C until RNA extraction. The multiple sclerosis patients were enrolled in a US clinical protocol that used magnetic resonance imaging to evaluate disease progression. PBMCs were separated from peripheral blood using Ficoll-Hypaque density gradient centrifugation and then cryopreserved in liquid nitrogen. This clonotype was observed many times. What this receptor recognizes is not known. Base qualities are not recorded, but no much larger clone differs from it by a single base. Study-wide conclusions, independent of this receptor: No identical CDR3 amino acid sequences were shared among expanded clones across subjects, suggesting private TCR-beta repertoires in all groups. In a phylogenetic analysis, the repertoires of 18 out of 34 MS patients fell into a single cluster of related CDR3 sequences, pointing to a possible signature at the repertoire level. TCR clonal expansion was highest in HAM/TSP patients and lowest in MS patients, with MS patients falling below even healthy controls. The MS cluster showed no association with clinical or MRI features, and the authors stated that larger cohorts are needed.

cDNA was synthesized by template-switch 5'RACE using a primer carrying a 10-nucleotide random unique molecular identifier by which each TCR transcript was tagged. Over 170 million TCR-beta sequences, covering 15-18 subjects, were produced in each sequencing run. The RNeasy kit was used to extract total RNA. The KAPA Real-time Library Amplification kit was used to amplify TCR-beta VDJ regions with primers for the TCR constant region and the 5'RACE anchor. Sample indexes and Illumina adaptors were added in a first PCR, after which library yield was increased in a second PCR. The roughly 650 bp TCR product was size-selected on a 2% E-gel SizeSelection system after Ampure bead purification. Library quality was checked on a Bioanalyzer, concentration was measured with Qubit, and libraries were quantified with the Kapa Library Quantification kit before pooling. Paired-end 2 x 150 bp sequencing of the libraries was performed on an Illumina HiSeq 2500. To increase sequence diversity, roughly 24-31% phiX was spiked into each library pool. Per the original workflow: Quality-filtered reads were processed with the UMI-based MiGEC pipeline, and over 75% of raw TCR sequences were removed by the MiGEC pipeline during error correction. IMGT germline references were used for aligning VDJ genes, and each clonotype was defined as a unique CDR3 amino acid sequence together with its V-J genes. Clonal expansion, Shannon diversity and CDR3 relatedness were evaluated with VDJtools (CalcPairwiseDistances, ClusterSamples), while phylogenetic trees were built in CLCbio workbench. Using coefficient-of-variation modelling across technical triplicates, the study counted a clone as expanded if it had at least 8 unique UMIs. The raw public reads went through TCRdb reprocessing: fastp at Q25, MiXCR clone calling, in-frame beta chains kept. Each record represents a unique CDR3 protein, reported with the most common genes and DNA among its rows. The V and J calls, along with clone size, are taken from TCRdb and not from the paper's own processing. This sample holds 45,000 to 60,000 distinct CDR3 sequences; under 2.5% were observed only once. The ten biggest clones cover approximately 3% of the sample.

After removal of 7 bases from V and 3 bases from J, the junction retains 10 bases not matched to a gene. Taken from cysteine to phenylalanine, the CDR3 has 16 residues. The CDR3 DNA has 48 bases and is translated from base 1. The germline V gene (reference sequence) sets CDR1 to GTSNPN and CDR2 to SVGIG. The sequence was collected from a man aged 50 or older with multiple sclerosis. Here the chain combines TRBV30 and TRBJ2-2; 11 central bases correspond to TRBD2. The sample comprised PBMCs. The bases read TGTGCCTCTGACCAGACTAGCGGGGTCGACACCGGGGAGCTGTTTTTT. The resulting protein is CASDQTSGVDTGELFF.